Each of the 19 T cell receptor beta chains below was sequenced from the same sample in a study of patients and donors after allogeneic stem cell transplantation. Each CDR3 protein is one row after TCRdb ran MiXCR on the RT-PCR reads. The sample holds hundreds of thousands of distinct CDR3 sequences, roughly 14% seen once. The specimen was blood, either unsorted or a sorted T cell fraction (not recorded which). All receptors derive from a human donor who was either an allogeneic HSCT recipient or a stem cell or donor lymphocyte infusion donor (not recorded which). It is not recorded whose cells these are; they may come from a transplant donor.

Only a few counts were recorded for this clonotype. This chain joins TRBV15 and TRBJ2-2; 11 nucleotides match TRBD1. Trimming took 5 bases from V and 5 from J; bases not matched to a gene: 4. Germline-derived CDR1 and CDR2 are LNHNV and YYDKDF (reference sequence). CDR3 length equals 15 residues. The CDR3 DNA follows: TGTGCCACCAGCGAGGGACAGGGGGATACCGGGGAGCTGTTTTTT. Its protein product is CATSEGQGDTGELFF.

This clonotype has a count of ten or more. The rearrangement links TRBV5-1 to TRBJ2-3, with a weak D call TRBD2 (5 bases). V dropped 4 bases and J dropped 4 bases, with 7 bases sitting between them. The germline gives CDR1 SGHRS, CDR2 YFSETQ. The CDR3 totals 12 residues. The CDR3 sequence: CASSQRSDTQYF. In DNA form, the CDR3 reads TGCGCCAGCAGCCAGCGGTCAGATACGCAGTATTTT. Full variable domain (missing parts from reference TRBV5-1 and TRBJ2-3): KAGVTQTPRYLIKTRGQQVTLSCSPISGHRSVSWYQQTPGQGLQFLFEYFSETQRNKGNFPGRFSGRQFSNSRSEMNVSTLELGDSALYLCASSQRSDTQYFGPGTRLTVL.

The CDR3 region is CASSLNPSAGISTDTQYF. CDR3 sequence (DNA): TGTGCCAGCAGTCTTAACCCCTCAGCGGGGATAAGCACAGATACGCAGTATTTT. The chain is built from TRBV11-1 and TRBJ2-3; TRBD2 matches at 7 bases. Germline lookup yields CDR1 SGHAT and CDR2 FQDESV (reference sequence). J lost 0 bases, V lost 6 bases, and 15 bases had no gene match. The CDR3 runs to 18 residues.

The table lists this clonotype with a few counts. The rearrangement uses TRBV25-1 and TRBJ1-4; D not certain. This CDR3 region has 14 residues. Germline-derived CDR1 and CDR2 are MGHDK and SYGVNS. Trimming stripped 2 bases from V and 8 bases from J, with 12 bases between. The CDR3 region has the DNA TGTGCCAGCAGTGAAGCCCGTTTCGGCGAAAAACTGTTTTTT. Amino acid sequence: CASSEARFGEKLFF. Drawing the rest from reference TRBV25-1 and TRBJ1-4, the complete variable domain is EADIYQTPRYLVIGTGKKITLECSQTMGHDKMYWYQQDPGMELHLIHYSYGVNSTEKGDLSSESTVSRIRTEHFPLTLESARPSHTSQYLCASSEARFGEKLFFGSGTQLSVL.

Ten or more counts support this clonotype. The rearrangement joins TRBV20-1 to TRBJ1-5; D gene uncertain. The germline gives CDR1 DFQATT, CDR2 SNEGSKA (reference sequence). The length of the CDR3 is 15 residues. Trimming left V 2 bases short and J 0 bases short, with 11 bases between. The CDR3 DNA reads TGCAGTGCTAGACTTTCCGGAATTAGCAATCAGCCCCAGCATTTT. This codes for CSARLSGISNQPQHF.

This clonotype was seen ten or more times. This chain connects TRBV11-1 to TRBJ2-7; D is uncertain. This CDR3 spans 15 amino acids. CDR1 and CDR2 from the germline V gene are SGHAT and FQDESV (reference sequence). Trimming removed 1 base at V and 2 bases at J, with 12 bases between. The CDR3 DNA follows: TGTGCCAGCAGCTTAGATTGGACGGATACCTACGAGCAGTACTTC. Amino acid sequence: CASSLDWTDTYEQYF.

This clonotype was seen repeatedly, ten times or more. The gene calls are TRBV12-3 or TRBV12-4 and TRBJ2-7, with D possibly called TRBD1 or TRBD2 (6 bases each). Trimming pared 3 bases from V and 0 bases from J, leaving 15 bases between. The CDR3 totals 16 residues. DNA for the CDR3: TGTGCCAGCAGTTTCGGGGGACATATCATCTCCTACGAGCAGTACTTC. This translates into CASSFGGHIISYEQYF.

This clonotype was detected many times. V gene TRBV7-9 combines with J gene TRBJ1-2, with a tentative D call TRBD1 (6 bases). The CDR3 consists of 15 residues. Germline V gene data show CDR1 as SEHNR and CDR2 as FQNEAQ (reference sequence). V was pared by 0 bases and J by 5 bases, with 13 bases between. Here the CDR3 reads CASSLAETGSYGYTF. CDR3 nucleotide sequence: TGTGCCAGCAGCTTAGCGGAAACAGGGAGTTATGGCTACACCTTC.

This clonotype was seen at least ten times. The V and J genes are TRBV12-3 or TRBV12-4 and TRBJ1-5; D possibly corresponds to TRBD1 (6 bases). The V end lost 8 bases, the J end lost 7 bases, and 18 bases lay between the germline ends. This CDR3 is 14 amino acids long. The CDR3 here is CASERTGSFQPQHF. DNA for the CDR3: TGTGCCAGCGAACGTACAGGGTCGTTCCAGCCCCAGCATTTT.

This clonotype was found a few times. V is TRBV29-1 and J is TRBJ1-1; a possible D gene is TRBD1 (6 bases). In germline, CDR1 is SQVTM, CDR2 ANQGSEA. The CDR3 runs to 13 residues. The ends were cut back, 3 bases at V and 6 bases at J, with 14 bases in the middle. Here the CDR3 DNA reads TGCAGCGTTGAGTTCGGGGGGCGCTCTGAAGCTTTCTTT. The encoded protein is CSVEFGGRSEAFF.

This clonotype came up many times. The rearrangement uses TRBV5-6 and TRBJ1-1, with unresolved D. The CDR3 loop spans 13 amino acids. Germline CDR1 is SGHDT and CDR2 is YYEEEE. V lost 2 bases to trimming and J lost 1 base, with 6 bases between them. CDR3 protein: CASSFGGNTEAFF. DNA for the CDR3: TGTGCCAGCAGCTTTGGAGGGAACACTGAAGCTTTCTTT.

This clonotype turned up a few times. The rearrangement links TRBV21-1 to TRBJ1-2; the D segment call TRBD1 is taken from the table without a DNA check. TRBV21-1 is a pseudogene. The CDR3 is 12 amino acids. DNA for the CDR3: TGTGCCAGCAGCGGGACAGTTTATGGCTACACCTTC. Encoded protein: CASSGTVYGYTF.

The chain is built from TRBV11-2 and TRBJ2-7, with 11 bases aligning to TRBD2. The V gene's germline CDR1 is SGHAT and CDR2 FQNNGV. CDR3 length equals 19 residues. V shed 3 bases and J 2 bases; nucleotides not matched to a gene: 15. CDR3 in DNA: TGTGCCAGCAGCTTGAGTAGCGGGGGGGCTAATCCTCTCACCTACGAGCAGTACTTC. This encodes CASSLSSGGANPLTYEQYF.

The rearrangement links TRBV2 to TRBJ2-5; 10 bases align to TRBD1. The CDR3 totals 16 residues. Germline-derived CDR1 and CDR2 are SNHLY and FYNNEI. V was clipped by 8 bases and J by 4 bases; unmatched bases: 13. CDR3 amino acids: CASGPGQGYRRETQYF. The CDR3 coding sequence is TGTGCCAGCGGACCGGGACAGGGGTATCGACGAGAGACCCAGTACTTC.

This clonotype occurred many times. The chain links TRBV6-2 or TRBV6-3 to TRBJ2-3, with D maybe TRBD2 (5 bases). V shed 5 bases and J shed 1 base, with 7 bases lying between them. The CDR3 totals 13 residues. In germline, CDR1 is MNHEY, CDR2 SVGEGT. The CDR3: CASSRDRTDTQYF. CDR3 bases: TGTGCCAGCAGTCGGGATCGCACAGATACGCAGTATTTT.

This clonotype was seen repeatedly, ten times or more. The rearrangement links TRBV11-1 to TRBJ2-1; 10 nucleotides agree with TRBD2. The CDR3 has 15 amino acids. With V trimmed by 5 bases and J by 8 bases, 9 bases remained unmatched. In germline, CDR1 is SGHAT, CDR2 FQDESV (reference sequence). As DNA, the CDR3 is TGTGCCAGCAGCCGAGGGTCTAGCGGGAGCTATGAGCAGTTCTTC. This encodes CASSRGSSGSYEQFF.

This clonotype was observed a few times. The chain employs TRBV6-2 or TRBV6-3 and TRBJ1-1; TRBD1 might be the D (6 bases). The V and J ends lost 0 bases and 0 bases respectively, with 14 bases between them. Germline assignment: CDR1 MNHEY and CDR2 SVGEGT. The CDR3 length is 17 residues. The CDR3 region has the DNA TGTGCCAGCAGTTACTCGACCCCAGGGGTAATGAACACTGAAGCTTTCTTT. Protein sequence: CASSYSTPGVMNTEAFF.

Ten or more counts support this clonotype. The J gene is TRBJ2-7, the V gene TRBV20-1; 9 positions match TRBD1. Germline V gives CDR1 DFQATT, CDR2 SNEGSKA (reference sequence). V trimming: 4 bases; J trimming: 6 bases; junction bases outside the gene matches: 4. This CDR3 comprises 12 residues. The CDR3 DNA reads TGCAGTGCTATGGGACAGGGTTCCGAGCAGTACTTC. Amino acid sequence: CSAMGQGSEQYF.

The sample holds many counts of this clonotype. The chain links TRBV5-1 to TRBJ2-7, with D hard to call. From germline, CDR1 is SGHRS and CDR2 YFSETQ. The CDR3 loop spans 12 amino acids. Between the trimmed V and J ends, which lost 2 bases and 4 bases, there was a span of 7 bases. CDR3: CASSFNRYEQYF. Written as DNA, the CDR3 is TGCGCCAGCAGCTTTAACAGATACGAGCAGTACTTC.